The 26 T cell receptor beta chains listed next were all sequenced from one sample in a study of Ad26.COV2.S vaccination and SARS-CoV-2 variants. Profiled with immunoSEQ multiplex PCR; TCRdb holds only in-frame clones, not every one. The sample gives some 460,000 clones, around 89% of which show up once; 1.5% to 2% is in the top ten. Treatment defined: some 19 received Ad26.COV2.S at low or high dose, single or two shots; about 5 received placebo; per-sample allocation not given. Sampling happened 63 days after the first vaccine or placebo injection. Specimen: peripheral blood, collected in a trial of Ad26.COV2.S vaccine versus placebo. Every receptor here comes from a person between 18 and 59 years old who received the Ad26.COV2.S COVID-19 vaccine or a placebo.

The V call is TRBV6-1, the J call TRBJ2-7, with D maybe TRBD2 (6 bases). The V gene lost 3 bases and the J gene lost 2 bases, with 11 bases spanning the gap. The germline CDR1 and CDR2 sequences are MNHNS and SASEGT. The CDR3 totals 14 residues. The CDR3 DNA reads TGTGCCAGCAGTGAGGTGGGACTCCCCTACGAGCAGTACTTC. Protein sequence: CASSEVGLPYEQYF.

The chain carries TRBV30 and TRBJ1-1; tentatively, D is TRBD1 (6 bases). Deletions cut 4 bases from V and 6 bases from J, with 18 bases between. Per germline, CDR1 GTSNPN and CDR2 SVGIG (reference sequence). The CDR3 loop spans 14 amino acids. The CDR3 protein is CAWNLLQGPPEAFF. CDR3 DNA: TGTGCCTGGAACCTATTACAGGGTCCCCCTGAAGCTTTCTTT. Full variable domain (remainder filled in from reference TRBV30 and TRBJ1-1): SQTIHQWPATLVQPVGSPLSLECTVEGTSNPNLYWYRQAAGRGLQLLFYSVGIGQISSEVPQNLSASRPQDRQFILSSKKLLLSDSGFYLCAWNLLQGPPEAFFGQGTRLTVV.

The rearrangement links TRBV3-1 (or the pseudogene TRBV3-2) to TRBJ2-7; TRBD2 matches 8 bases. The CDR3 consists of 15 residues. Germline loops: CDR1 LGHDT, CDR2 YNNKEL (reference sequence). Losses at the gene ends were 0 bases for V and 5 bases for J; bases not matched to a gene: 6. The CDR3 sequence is CASSQDPGLEDEQYF. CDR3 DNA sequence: TGTGCCAGCAGCCAAGACCCGGGACTAGAAGACGAGCAGTACTTC.

CDR3 sequence: CASSESGLGNQPQHF. The CDR3 coding sequence is TGTGCCAGCAGTGAATCGGGGTTAGGCAATCAGCCCCAGCATTTT. This chain joins TRBV6-1 and TRBJ1-5, with D uncertain. The CDR3 runs to 15 residues. Trimming shortened V by 2 bases and J by 2 bases, and 10 bases separated the two germline ends. Germline CDR1 is MNHNS and CDR2 is SASEGT.

The CDR3, as DNA: TGTGCCAGCAGGATCGGAGCGAATGAGCAGTTCTTC. As protein: CASRIGANEQFF. The chain carries TRBV6-6 and TRBJ2-1; no reliable D call. CDR3 length: 12 amino acids. V lost 6 bases and J 7 bases, leaving 10 bases between the germline ends. The germline V gene has CDR1 MNHNY and CDR2 SVGAGI (reference sequence).

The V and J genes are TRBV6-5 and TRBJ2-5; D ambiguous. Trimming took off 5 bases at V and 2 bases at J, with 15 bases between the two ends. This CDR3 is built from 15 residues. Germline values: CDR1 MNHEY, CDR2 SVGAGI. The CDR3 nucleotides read TGTGCCAGCAGTACCTCCTTGGCAGCGCAAGAGACCCAGTACTTC. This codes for CASSTSLAAQETQYF.

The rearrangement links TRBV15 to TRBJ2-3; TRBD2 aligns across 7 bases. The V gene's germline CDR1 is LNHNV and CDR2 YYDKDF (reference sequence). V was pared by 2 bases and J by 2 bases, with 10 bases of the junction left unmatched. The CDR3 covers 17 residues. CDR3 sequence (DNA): TGTGCCACCAGCAGACGCTCGGGGGAGGGCTACACAGATACGCAGTATTTT. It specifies CATSRRSGEGYTDTQYF.

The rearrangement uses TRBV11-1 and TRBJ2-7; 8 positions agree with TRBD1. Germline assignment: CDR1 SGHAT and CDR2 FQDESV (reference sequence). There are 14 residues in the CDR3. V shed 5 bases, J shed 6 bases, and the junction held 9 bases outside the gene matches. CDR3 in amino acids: CASSHGQGLREQYF. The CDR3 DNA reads TGTGCCAGCAGCCACGGACAGGGTCTTCGCGAGCAGTACTTC.

In nucleotides, the CDR3 is TGTGCCAGCAGAGAGTGGGGGGGGCATAAAGATACGCAGTATTTT. Protein: CASREWGGHKDTQYF. V and J are TRBV28 and TRBJ2-3; perhaps TRBD2 as D (7 bases). The CDR3 totals 15 residues. Trimming removed 6 bases from V and 5 bases from J, with 18 bases in between. Germline-derived CDR1 and CDR2 are MDHEN and SYDVKM.

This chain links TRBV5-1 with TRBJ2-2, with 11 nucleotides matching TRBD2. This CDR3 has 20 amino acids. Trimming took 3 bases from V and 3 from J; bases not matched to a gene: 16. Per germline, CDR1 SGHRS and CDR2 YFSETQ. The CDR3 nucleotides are TGCGCCAGCAGCTCAAGACGTAGCGGGAGGGGTGGTTCGGACACCGGGGAGCTGTTTTTT. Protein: CASSSRRSGRGGSDTGELFF.

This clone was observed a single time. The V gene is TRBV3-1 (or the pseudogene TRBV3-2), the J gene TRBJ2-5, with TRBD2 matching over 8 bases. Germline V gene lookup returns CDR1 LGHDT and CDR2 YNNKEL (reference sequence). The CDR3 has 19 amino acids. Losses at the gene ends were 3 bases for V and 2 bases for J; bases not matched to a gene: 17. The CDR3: CASSQRSPSLAGGQETQYF. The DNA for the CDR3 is TGTGCCAGCAGCCAGAGATCCCCCTCTTTGGCGGGGGGTCAAGAGACCCAGTACTTC.

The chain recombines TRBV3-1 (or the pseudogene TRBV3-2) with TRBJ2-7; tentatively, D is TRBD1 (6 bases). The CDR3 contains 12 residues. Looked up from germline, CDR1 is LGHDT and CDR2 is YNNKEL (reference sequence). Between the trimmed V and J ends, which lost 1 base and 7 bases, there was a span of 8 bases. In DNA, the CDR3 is TGTGCCAGCAGCCAAGGGGACATTGAGCAGTACTTC. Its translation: CASSQGDIEQYF.

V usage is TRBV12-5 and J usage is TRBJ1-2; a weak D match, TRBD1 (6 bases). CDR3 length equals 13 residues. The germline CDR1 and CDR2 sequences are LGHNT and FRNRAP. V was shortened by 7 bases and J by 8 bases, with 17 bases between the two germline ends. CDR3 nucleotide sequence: TGTGCTAGTGTCGGGGGACACGTAGAGGGCTACACCTTC. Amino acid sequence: CASVGGHVEGYTF. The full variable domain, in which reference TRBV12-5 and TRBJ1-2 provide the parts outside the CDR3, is DARVTQTPRHKVTEMGQEVTMRCQPILGHNTVFWYRQTMMQGLELLAYFRNRAPLDDSGMPKDRFSAEMPDATLATLKIQPSEPRDSAVYFCASVGGHVEGYTFGSGTRLTVV.

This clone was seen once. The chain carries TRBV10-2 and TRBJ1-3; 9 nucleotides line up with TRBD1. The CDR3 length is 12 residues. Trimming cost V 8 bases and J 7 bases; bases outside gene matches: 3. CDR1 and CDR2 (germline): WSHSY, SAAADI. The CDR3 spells CASGQGFNTIYF. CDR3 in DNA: TGCGCCAGCGGACAGGGGTTTAACACCATATATTTT.

CDR3 sequence: CASLGGGGGNSPLHF. DNA of the CDR3: TGTGCCAGCCTGGGGGGGGGTGGAGGTAATTCACCCCTCCACTTT. This chain uses TRBV28 with TRBJ1-6; a possible D gene is TRBD1 (5 bases). In germline, CDR1 is MDHEN, CDR2 SYDVKM. The CDR3 has 15 amino acids. V dropped 8 bases and J dropped 6 bases, with 17 bases sitting between them.

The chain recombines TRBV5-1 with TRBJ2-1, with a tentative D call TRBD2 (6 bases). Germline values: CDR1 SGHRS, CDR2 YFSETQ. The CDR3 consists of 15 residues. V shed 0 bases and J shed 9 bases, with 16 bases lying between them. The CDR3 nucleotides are TGCGCCAGCAGCTTGGCCCGGGGGAGCTACCGTGAGCAGTTCTTC. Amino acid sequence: CASSLARGSYREQFF.

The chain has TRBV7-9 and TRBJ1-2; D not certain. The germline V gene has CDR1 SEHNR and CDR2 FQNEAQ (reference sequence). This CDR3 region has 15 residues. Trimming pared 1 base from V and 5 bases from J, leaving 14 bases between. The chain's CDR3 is CASSLESGKVYGYTF. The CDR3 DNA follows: TGTGCCAGCAGCTTAGAGAGCGGAAAAGTTTATGGCTACACCTTC.

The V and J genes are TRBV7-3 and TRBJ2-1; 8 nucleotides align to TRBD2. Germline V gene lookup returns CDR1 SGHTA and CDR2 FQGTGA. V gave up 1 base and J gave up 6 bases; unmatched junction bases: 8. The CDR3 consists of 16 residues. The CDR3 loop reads CASSLMALAGSNEQFF. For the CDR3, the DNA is TGTGCCAGCAGCTTAATGGCCCTAGCGGGTTCCAATGAGCAGTTCTTC.

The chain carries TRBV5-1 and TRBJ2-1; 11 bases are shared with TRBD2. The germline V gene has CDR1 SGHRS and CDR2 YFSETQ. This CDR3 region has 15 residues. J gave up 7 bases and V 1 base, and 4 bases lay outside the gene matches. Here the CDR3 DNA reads TGCGCCAGCAGCTTGACTAGCGGGAGTAGTAATGAGCAGTTCTTC. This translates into CASSLTSGSSNEQFF.

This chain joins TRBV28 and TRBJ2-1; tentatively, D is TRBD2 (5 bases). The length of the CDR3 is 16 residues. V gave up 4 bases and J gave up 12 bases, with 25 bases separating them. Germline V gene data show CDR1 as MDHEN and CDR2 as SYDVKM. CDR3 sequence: CASSSGGFSTDEGQFF. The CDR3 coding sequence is TGTGCCAGCAGTTCGGGCGGGTTTTCCACGGACGAGGGGCAGTTCTTC.

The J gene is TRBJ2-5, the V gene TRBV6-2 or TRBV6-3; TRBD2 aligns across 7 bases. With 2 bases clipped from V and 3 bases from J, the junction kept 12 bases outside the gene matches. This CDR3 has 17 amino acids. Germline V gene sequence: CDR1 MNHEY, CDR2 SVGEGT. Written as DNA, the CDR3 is TGTGCCAGCAGTTACCTTGAGACCCTTGCGGGAGAAGAGACCCAGTACTTC. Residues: CASSYLETLAGEETQYF.

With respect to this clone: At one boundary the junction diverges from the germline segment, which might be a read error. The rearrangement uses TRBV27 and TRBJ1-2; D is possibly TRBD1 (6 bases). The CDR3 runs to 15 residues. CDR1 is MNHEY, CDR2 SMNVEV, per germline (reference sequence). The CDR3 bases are TGTGCCAGCAGTCCAACCGGTAGGGGGAATGGGCCGCACCTCTTC. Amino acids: CASSPTGRGNGPHLF.

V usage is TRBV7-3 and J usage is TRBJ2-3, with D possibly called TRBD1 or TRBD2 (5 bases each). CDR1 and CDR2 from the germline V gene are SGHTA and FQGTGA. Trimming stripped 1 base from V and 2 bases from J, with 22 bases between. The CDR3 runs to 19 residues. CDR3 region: CASSLKSPGGGTPTDTQYF. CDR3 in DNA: TGTGCCAGCAGCTTAAAGTCTCCGGGTGGGGGAACCCCCACAGATACGCAGTATTTT.

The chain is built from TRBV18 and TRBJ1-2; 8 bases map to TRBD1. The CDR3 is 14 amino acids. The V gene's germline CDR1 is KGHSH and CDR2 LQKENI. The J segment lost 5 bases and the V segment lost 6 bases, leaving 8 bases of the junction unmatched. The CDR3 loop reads CASSPRDRLYGYTF. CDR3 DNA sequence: TGTGCCAGCTCGCCCCGGGACAGGCTGTATGGCTACACCTTC.

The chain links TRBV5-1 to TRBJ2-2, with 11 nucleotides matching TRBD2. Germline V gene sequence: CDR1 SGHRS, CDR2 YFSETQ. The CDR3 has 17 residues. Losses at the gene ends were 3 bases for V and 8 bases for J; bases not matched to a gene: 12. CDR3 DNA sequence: TGCGCCAGCAGCTATCACGGGACTAGCGGCCTTGTGGGGGAGCTGTTTTTT. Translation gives CASSYHGTSGLVGELFF.

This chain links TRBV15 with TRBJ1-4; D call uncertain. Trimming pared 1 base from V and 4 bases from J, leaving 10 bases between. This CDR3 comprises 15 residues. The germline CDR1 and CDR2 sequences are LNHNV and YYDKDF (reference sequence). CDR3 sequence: CATSRVVQNNEKLFF. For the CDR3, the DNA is TGTGCCACCAGCAGAGTAGTGCAGAATAATGAAAAACTGTTTTTT.